These T cell receptor beta chains were read from a single sample in a study of shared clonotypes between healthy human individuals. Some clones are missing from TCRdb's copy, which holds only in-frame ones; the method was immunoSEQ multiplex PCR. The profile covers 2 million to 2.5 million clones, with roughly 93% appearing a single time and approximately 0.36% taken by the ten largest. The material sequenced was naive CD4+ T cells from PBMCs. These TCRs come from a young man in good health. Some clones in this sample may be carry-over from other donors' samples. The CDR3 runs from the conserved cysteine through the conserved F or W. Size tells how often a clone was seen (once, few, many) or the class of an expanded clone, and some rows leave it out.

j_call v_call clone_size cdr3_aa
TRBJ1-5 TRBV5-5 - CASSAGQGSNQPQHF
TRBJ2-7 TRBV5-1 - CASSLDKGTAKYF
TRBJ2-5 TRBV10-3 - CAISESIGGETQYF
TRBJ2-7 TRBV10-2 - CASSPALYEQYF
TRBJ2-4 TRBV9 - CASSVGTGNIQYF
TRBJ2-7 TRBV29-1 - CSAAPRTPVFEQYF
TRBJ2-1 TRBV19 once CASSVTSFNVNEQFF
TRBJ2-3 TRBV20-1 - CSAGLDDTQYF
TRBJ2-6 TRBV10-3 - CAISRGRTSGANVLTF
TRBJ1-2 TRBV29-1 once CSVGEDGYTF
TRBJ1-1 TRBV19 - CASSLGTGEGFF
TRBJ2-1 TRBV13 - CASSLGGSGINNEQFF
TRBJ2-3 TRBV7-2 - CASSSRLAGGLGDTQYF
TRBJ1-5 TRBV27 - CASSPRGNNQPQHF
TRBJ2-7 TRBV2 once CASKRLAGAHEQYF
TRBJ2-6 TRBV28 - CAAGESGANVLTF
TRBJ2-1 TRBV9 - CASSVGGTSYNEQFF
TRBJ2-1 TRBV7-3 few CASSETSGAYNEQFF
TRBJ2-7 TRBV28 - CASSLLGEQYF
TRBJ1-2 TRBV19 - CASSSLPGQTNYGYTF
TRBJ1-1 TRBV28 - CASRESGTGVAEAFF
TRBJ2-2 TRBV10-3 once CAIRSGRSNTGELFF
TRBJ2-7 TRBV27 - CASSLWGQGVNEQYF